This record looks at one T cell receptor beta chain sequence and its context. The CDR3 runs to 11 residues. Trimming stripped 7 bases from V and 5 bases from J, with 10 bases between. Germline V gene data show CDR1 as DFQATT and CDR2 as SNEGSKA (reference sequence). The RNA, roughly 0.45 to 1 ug, was put through reverse transcription using random hexamers. An immunoSEQ multiplex PCR amplified TCR beta CDR3 over 54 Vbeta and 13 Jbeta. TCRdb independently ran MiXCR on the immunoSEQ multiplex PCR reads; one entry per CDR3 protein. Among 150,000 to 200,000 distinct CDR3 sequences, around 94% were seen once, and the ten largest hold roughly 0.15%. The source of the sample is a study of CD8 T cells in Susac syndrome.

Sequences were obtained from CD4+ T cells from PBMCs. The sequence derives from a human donor in good health. V and J are TRBV20-1 and TRBJ2-3; D unclear. The CDR3 loop is CSVSPEDTQYF. Here the CDR3 DNA reads TGCAGTGTTTCCCCGGAAGATACGCAGTATTTT.